This T cell receptor (beta chain) was documented in a study of cytomegalovirus exposure and HLA in healthy donors. Study-wide results and limits: The majority of TCR sequences were rare, yet some public TCRs appeared in many donors.

It was with 60 Vbeta and 13 Jbeta primers that the PCR ran. Generated by immunoSEQ multiplex PCR, the TCRdb table keeps only in-frame clones and is missing some. The repertoire holds some 130,000 clones, with more than 75% as singletons. This clone appeared once. The antigen remains undetermined. The sample comprised PBMCs. The clonotype was recovered from a woman aged 25-40 years in good health and CMV-seronegative.

The DNA for the CDR3 is TGTGCCAGCAGCGAATCCGGGACAGCCTTTTACGAGCAGTACTTC. Its translation is CASSESGTAFYEQYF. This sequence joins TRBV9 and TRBJ2-7; 7 nucleotides match TRBD1. Germline trimming cut 3 bases from V and 4 bases from J; bases unmatched to any gene: 10. The CDR3 is made up of 15 amino acids. Looked up from germline, CDR1 is SGDLS and CDR2 is YYNGEE.